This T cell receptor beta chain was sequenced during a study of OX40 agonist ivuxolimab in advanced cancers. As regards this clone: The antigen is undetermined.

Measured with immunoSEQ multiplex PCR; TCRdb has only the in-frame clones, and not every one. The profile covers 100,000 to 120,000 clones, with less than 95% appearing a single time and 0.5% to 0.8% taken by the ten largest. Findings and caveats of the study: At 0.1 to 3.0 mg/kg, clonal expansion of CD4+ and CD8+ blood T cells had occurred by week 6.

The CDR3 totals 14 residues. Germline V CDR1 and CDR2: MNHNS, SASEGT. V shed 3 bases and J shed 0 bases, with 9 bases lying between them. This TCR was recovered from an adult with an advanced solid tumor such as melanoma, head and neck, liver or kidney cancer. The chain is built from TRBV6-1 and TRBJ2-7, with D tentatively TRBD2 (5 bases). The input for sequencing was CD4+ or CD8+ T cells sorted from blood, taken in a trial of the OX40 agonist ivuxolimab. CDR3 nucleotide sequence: TGTGCCAGCAGTGATCCTAGCCTCTCCTACGAGCAGTACTTC. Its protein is CASSDPSLSYEQYF.